One sample yielded the 9 T cell receptor beta chains listed below, sequenced in a study of cytomegalovirus exposure and HLA in healthy donors. In the PCR, 60 Vbeta and 13 Jbeta primers were used. Produced via immunoSEQ multiplex PCR; TCRdb's table is partial and in-frame only. The data contain roughly 130,000 clones, 70% to 80% of them singletons. The sample consisted of PBMCs. These receptors originate from a woman aged 55-75 years in good health and CMV-seropositive.

The gene calls are TRBV27 and TRBJ1-5; D perhaps matches TRBD1 (6 bases). Between the trimmed V and J ends, which lost 4 bases and 7 bases, there was a span of 17 bases. The CDR3 spans 15 residues. Germline values: CDR1 MNHEY, CDR2 SMNVEV (reference sequence). The CDR3 is CASSSRDTGQQPQHF. The CDR3 DNA follows: TGTGCCAGCAGTTCCCGGGACACCGGACAGCAGCCCCAGCATTTT.

This clone was detected once. The rearrangement links TRBV29-1 to TRBJ1-2, with TRBD1 matching 8 bases. Germline trimming cut 4 bases from V and 3 bases from J; bases unmatched to any gene: 10. This CDR3 spans 15 amino acids. Germline V gene lookup returns CDR1 SQVTM and CDR2 ANQGSEA. CDR3 DNA: TGCAGCGTTGTGGGGCAGCCAGGGGGCGACTATGGCTACACCTTC. Translating it yields CSVVGQPGGDYGYTF.

The V gene is TRBV7-6, the J gene TRBJ2-7, with TRBD2 matching over 8 bases. CDR1 SGHVS and CDR2 FNYEAQ come from the germline V gene. This CDR3 has 16 amino acids. The trim removed 6 bases at V and 0 bases at J, leaving 10 bases unmatched. The CDR3 spells CASSVGGGQSSYEQYF. DNA for the CDR3: TGTGCCAGCAGTGTAGGCGGGGGGCAGAGCTCCTACGAGCAGTACTTC.

The chain recombines TRBV4-1 with TRBJ2-7; 9 nucleotides match TRBD2. V was clipped by 0 bases and J by 7 bases; unmatched bases: 7. The CDR3 extends over 15 amino acids. Looked up from germline, CDR1 is MGHRA and CDR2 is YSYEKL. The CDR3 is CASSQERGGLGEQYF. The DNA for the CDR3 is TGCGCCAGCAGCCAAGAGCGGGGGGGCCTAGGGGAGCAGTACTTC.

This clone was found a few times. The chain employs TRBV13 and TRBJ2-3, with 7 positions matching TRBD2. J lost 0 bases, V lost 6 bases, and 3 bases had no gene match. Germline-derived CDR1 and CDR2 are PRHDT and FYEKMQ (reference sequence). The CDR3 sequence is 14 residues long. This CDR3 reads CASSGRGSTDTQYF. The DNA of the CDR3 is TGTGCCAGCAGTGGGCGGGGGAGCACAGATACGCAGTATTTT.

The chain employs TRBV10-2 and TRBJ1-1; 8 bases line up with TRBD1. The CDR3 sequence is 15 residues long. The J segment lost 4 bases and the V segment lost 8 bases, leaving 12 bases of the junction unmatched. From germline, CDR1 is WSHSY and CDR2 SAAADI. The CDR3 loop is CASYGQGRAVTEAFF. The CDR3 DNA is TGCGCCAGCTACGGACAGGGCAGAGCGGTCACTGAAGCTTTCTTT.

The chain combines TRBV6-1 with TRBJ2-5; unclear D gene. Trimming pared 4 bases from V and 5 bases from J, leaving 14 bases between. The CDR3 consists of 14 residues. Germline V lookup: CDR1 MNHNS, CDR2 SASEGT. DNA of the CDR3: TGTGCCAGCAGTGTACAACCCCTGATGGAGACCCAGTACTTC. It specifies CASSVQPLMETQYF.

The V and J genes are TRBV5-1 and TRBJ2-4; 10 bases agree with TRBD2. CDR3 length: 16 amino acids. Trimming removed 4 bases from V and 0 bases from J; junction bases left unmatched: 4. Germline V gene lookup returns CDR1 SGHRS and CDR2 YFSETQ. CDR3 sequence: CASSPLAGEAKNIQYF. CDR3 sequence (DNA): TGCGCCAGCAGCCCCCTAGCGGGGGAAGCCAAAAACATTCAGTACTTC.

The V gene is TRBV4-2, the J gene TRBJ2-7; 8 bases fit TRBD1. Losses at the gene ends were 2 bases for V and 6 bases for J; bases not matched to a gene: 9. The V gene's germline CDR1 is LGHNA and CDR2 YNFKEQ. This CDR3 has 15 residues. The CDR3 region has the DNA TGTGCCAGCAGCCAATTCCTCCAGGGGGCGGGCGAGCAGTACTTC. Its translation: CASSQFLQGAGEQYF.